The clone carrying this TCR beta chain was seen a handful of times. In the original processing: Amplification of reference gene primers provided the estimated nucleated cell counts. Assay: immunoSEQ multiplex PCR; the TCRdb copy retains only in-frame clones and omits some. The V and J calls and clone size come from that table; D and trimming were worked out from the DNA. The table includes 150,000 or so clones, approximately 80% detected once. The data were taken from a study of blood T cell repertoires in COVID-19. Turning to the study itself: Sources were T cells, B-cell-depleted T cells, or PBMCs; the material itself was cDNA or gDNA.

Germline CDR1 and CDR2: MRHNA and SNTAGT. Trimming left V 0 bases short and J 10 bases short, with 10 bases between. There are 14 residues in the CDR3. This chain uses TRBV6-4 with TRBJ1-6; D is ambiguous. This receptor was taken from a man aged 60 to 69 with active or convalescent COVID-19. The sequencing sample was made of peripheral blood. In DNA, the CDR3 is TGTGCCAGCAGTGACTCGAATAGTTGGTCACCCCTCCACTTT. It codes for CASSDSNSWSPLHF.